A single sample gave rise to the 14 T cell receptor beta chains below, sequenced in a study of regulatory T cells in long-lasting Graves disease. The time point is: newly diagnosed GD, antithyroid drugs for less than 3 months. PBMC RNA served as the TCR library source. Building of the TCR beta libraries involved iRepertoire HTBI primers and Arm-PCR of CDR3 regions. TCRdb used MiXCR to reprocess the multiplex PCR reads, holding one entry per CDR3 protein. The table includes about 240,000 distinct CDR3 sequences, 20% detected once. The sample in question was peripheral blood mononuclear cells (PBMCs), obtained at new diagnosis, from a patient treated with antithyroid drugs. These receptors originate from a female donor with Graves disease.

With respect to this clonotype: Since a much larger clone is just one base distant, this may be a read error. This chain uses TRBV6-2 or TRBV6-3 with TRBJ1-5; unclear D gene. The CDR3 loop spans 13 amino acids. Germline V gene sequence: CDR1 MNHEY, CDR2 SVGEGT. In nucleotides, the CDR3 is TGTGCCAGCGGTTACCCAGGCGGGCAGCCCCAGCATTTT. Its protein product is CASGYPGGQPQHF.

This clonotype was detected many times. In nucleotides, the CDR3 is TGCAGCGTTGAATGGGCCCCCACTTCCTACAATGAGCAGTTCTTC. Encoded protein: CSVEWAPTSYNEQFF. This chain connects TRBV29-1 to TRBJ2-1; D unclear. The germline V gene has CDR1 SQVTM and CDR2 ANQGSEA. The CDR3 consists of 15 residues. Trimming left V 2 bases short and J 1 base short, with 12 bases between.

The V gene is TRBV7-2, the J gene TRBJ2-1; TRBD1 agrees at 10 bases. V was pared by 5 bases and J by 7 bases, with 17 bases of the junction left unmatched. The CDR3 covers 18 residues. CDR1 and CDR2 (germline): SGHTA, FQGNSA. CDR3 nucleotide sequence: TGTGCCAGCAGCGAAACGGGACAGGGGACCCACTCTGGAAATGAGCAGTTCTTC. Its protein product is CASSETGQGTHSGNEQFF.

This clonotype has a count of ten or more. The chain employs TRBV6-2 or TRBV6-3 and TRBJ2-2; the match to TRBD1 covers 9 bases. Germline lookup yields CDR1 MNHEY and CDR2 SVGEGT. J gave up 4 bases and V 4 bases, and 13 bases lay outside the gene matches. The CDR3 spans 18 residues. The CDR3 sequence: CASSSLDRGPRGTGELFF. The DNA for the CDR3 is TGTGCCAGCAGTTCCTTGGACAGGGGCCCGCGGGGCACCGGGGAGCTGTTTTTT.

Ten or more counts support this clonotype. The chain carries TRBV5-1 and TRBJ2-5; 9 bases are a match to TRBD1. J gave up 2 bases and V 2 bases, and 7 bases lay outside the gene matches. This CDR3 has 16 amino acids. CDR1 and CDR2 from the germline V gene are SGHRS and YFSETQ. Here the CDR3 DNA reads TGCGCCAGCAGCTTACAGGGGGCGCGGTCTCAAGAGACCCAGTACTTC. This gives the protein CASSLQGARSQETQYF.

The chain uses TRBV6-1 and TRBJ1-2; TRBD1 might be the D (5 bases). CDR3 length: 12 residues. CDR1 MNHNS and CDR2 SASEGT come from the germline V gene. The V and J ends lost 7 bases and 6 bases respectively, with 12 bases between them. The CDR3 DNA sequence: TGTGCCAGCACCGGGAGGGGACATGGCTACACCTTC. Protein product: CASTGRGHGYTF.

There are many counts of this clonotype. The chain has TRBV4-2 and TRBJ2-3; possible D gene TRBD1, 6 bases. Germline V gene sequence: CDR1 LGHNA, CDR2 YNFKEQ. CDR3 length: 17 amino acids. The V end lost 1 base, the J end lost 5 bases, and 19 bases lay between the germline ends. DNA for the CDR3: TGTGCCAGCAGCCAAGTCTCCCGGGGCCAGGGGAAAGATACGCAGTATTTT. Amino acids: CASSQVSRGQGKDTQYF.

The table lists this clonotype with many counts. This chain connects TRBV29-1 to TRBJ2-3; D ambiguous. This CDR3 has 14 amino acids. Trimming left V 4 bases short and J 1 base short, with 12 bases between. CDR1 and CDR2 from the germline V gene are SQVTM and ANQGSEA. The CDR3 bases are TGCAGCGTTGCCTCTAACGGAGGCACAGATACGCAGTATTTT. The encoded protein is CSVASNGGTDTQYF.

This clonotype was seen repeatedly, ten times or more. The genes are TRBV10-3 and TRBJ1-5; D might be TRBD1 (6 bases). The V end was cut by 4 bases, the J end by 6 bases, with 16 bases between. Per the germline V gene, CDR1 is ENHRY and CDR2 is SYGVKD. The CDR3 spans 15 residues. In nucleotides, the CDR3 is TGTGCCATCAGTGTACAGGGTGGATCTTCTCAGCCCCAGCATTTT. As protein: CAISVQGGSSQPQHF.

The J gene is TRBJ2-3, the V gene TRBV6-2 or TRBV6-3; D perhaps matches TRBD1 (5 bases). The CDR3 is 17 residues long. V lost 0 bases to trimming and J lost 6 bases, with 19 bases between them. CDR1 is MNHEY and CDR2 is SVGEGT in the germline V gene. CDR3 sequence reads: CASSYSHGAPHRDTQYF. The CDR3 region has the DNA TGTGCCAGCAGTTACTCCCACGGAGCGCCCCACAGGGATACGCAGTATTTT.

This clonotype was recorded many times. The gene calls are TRBV5-6 and TRBJ2-1, with D tentatively TRBD1 or TRBD2 (5 bases each). The CDR3 extends over 15 amino acids. Trimming shortened V by 2 bases and J by 2 bases, and 11 bases separated the two germline ends. The germline V gene has CDR1 SGHDT and CDR2 YYEEEE. Here the CDR3 DNA reads TGTGCCAGCAGCTTTGGGACCGTTACCTACAATGAGCAGTTCTTC. It encodes CASSFGTVTYNEQFF.

Concerning this clonotype itself: A read error is likely, as this CDR3 ends without the conserved phenylalanine or tryptophan. The limits of the CDR3 on the DNA are not certain, so only TCRdb's listed CDR3 is given. CDR3 region: CASSSTGTSGTKAV. The chain combines TRBV7-2 with TRBJ2-3; the table's D call, TRBD2, has no DNA check behind it. Germline lookup yields CDR1 SGHTA and CDR2 FQGNSA. The length of the CDR3 is 14 amino acids, counting both ends.

In the case of this clonotype: A read error is likely here: a far larger clone is one base away. The chain uses TRBV20-1 and TRBJ2-7; 11 bases are a match to TRBD1. This CDR3 has 17 residues. The germline CDR1 and CDR2 sequences are DFQATT and SNEGSKA (reference sequence). V dropped 5 bases and J dropped 7; count of bases not matched to a gene: 19. The CDR3 DNA reads TGCAGTGCTGGGGATTGGACAGGGGGCTTATCCTACAATGAGCAGTACTTC. Translated, it gives CSAGDWTGGLSYNEQYF.

This clonotype was detected ten times or more. V is TRBV12-3 or TRBV12-4 and J is TRBJ1-1; no definite D call. The CDR3 loop spans 14 amino acids. Trimming cost V 7 bases and J 2 bases, with 14 bases left between them. The CDR3, as DNA: TGTGCCAGCACCATTGCAGGAATTAACACTGAAGCTTTCTTT. Encoded protein: CASTIAGINTEAFF.